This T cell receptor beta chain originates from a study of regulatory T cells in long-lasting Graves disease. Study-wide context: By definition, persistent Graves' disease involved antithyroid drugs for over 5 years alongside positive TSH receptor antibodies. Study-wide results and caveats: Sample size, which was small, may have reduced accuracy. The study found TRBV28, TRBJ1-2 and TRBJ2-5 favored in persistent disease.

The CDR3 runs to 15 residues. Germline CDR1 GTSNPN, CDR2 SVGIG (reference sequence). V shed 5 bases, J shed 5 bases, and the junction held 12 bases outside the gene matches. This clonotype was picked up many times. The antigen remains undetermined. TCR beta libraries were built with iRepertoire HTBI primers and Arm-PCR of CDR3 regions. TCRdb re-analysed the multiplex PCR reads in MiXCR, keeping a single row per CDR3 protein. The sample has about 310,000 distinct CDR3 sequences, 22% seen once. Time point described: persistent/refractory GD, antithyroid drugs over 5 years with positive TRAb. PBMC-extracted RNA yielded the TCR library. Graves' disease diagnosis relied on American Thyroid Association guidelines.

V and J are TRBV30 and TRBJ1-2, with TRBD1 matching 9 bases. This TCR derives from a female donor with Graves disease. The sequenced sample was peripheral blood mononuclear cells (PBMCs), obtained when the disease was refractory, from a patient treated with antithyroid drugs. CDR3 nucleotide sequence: TGTGCCTGGGCCTCTCTACGGGACAGGGCATATGGCTACACCTTC. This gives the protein CAWASLRDRAYGYTF. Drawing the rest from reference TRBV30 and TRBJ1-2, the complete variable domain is SQTIHQWPATLVQPVGSPLSLECTVEGTSNPNLYWYRQAAGRGLQLLFYSVGIGQISSEVPQNLSASRPQDRQFILSSKKLLLSDSGFYLCAWASLRDRAYGYTFGSGTRLTVV.